This entry concerns a single TCR beta chain. This specimen belongs to a study of shared clonotypes between healthy human individuals. Input per replicate PCR of unsorted PBMC was about 330 ng DNA, corresponding to 33,000 or so T cell genomes. Original data processing: With immunoSEQ giving junction-only sequences and no quality scores, filtering differed. Libraries were prepared by immunoSEQ multiplex PCR; TCRdb keeps only in-frame clonotypes and omits some of them. V and J calls and clone size follow that table, whereas D and trimming were derived from the DNA. This table holds hundreds of thousands of clones, roughly 79% found once. This CDR3 has 18 amino acids. V lost 4 bases, J lost 0 bases, and 19 bases lay in between. Per germline, CDR1 MGHRA and CDR2 YSYEKL. Those who donated were healthy HIV-negative adults, with no recent acute infections or vaccinations reported. The study drew all its donors from Caucasian adults living in Nashville, Tennessee.

V usage is TRBV4-1 and J usage is TRBJ2-1; D unclear. The TCR comes from a woman aged 40 to 49 in good health. Some clones in this sample may be carry-over from other donors' samples. Material for sequencing was PBMCs. The CDR3 DNA follows: TGCGCCAGCAGCCCCTCTCTCCGAGCGCCAAGCTCCTACAATGAGCAGTTCTTC. Translated, it gives CASSPSLRAPSSYNEQFF.